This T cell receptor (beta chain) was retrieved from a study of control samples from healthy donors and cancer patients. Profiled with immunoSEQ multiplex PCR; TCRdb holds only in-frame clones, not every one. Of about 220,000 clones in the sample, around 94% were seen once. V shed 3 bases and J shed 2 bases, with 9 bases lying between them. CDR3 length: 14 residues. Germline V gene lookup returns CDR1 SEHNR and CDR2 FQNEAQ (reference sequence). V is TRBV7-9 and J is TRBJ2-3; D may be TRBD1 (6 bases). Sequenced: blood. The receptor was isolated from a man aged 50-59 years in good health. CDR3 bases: TGTGCCAGCAGCTTTAGGGGGTTCACAGATACGCAGTATTTT. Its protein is CASSFRGFTDTQYF.